This T cell receptor (beta chain) emerged from a study of shared clonotypes between healthy human individuals. V dropped 2 bases and J dropped 7; count of bases not matched to a gene: 9. Germline CDR1 reads KGHSH; CDR2 reads LQKENI. The CDR3 runs to 17 residues. The table came from immunoSEQ multiplex PCR; TCRdb's copy has only in-frame clones and leaves some out. The sample has over a million clones; 95% to 97% are singletons. Donation came from healthy HIV-negative adults that had no recent acute infections or vaccinations. Memory CD4+ cells were the fraction left after CD45RA+ naive selection. The rearrangement links TRBV18 to TRBJ2-1, with 12 bases lining up with TRBD2. The sequencing input was naive CD4+ T cells sorted from blood. Subset here: CD45RA+ positively selected. The sequence derives from a man aged 25-45 years in good health. Here the CDR3 reads CASSPGRTSGIFNEQFF. In nucleotides, the CDR3 is TGTGCCAGCTCACCAGGAAGGACTAGCGGGATTTTTAATGAGCAGTTCTTC.